The 5 T cell receptor beta chains below come from one sample, sequenced in a study of blood T cell repertoires in COVID-19. The assay was immunoSEQ multiplex PCR, and TCRdb's table has in-frame clones only and misses some. In the table there are 200,000 to 250,000 clones, roughly 89% of which are singletons. Input material: PBMCs or T cells enriched from blood (not recorded which). All receptors come from a woman between 40 and 55 years old with acute COVID-19.

The chain carries TRBV19 and TRBJ2-1, with D possibly TRBD1 on 5 matching bases. Germline loops: CDR1 LNHDA, CDR2 SQIVND (reference sequence). V lost 3 bases and J lost 0, with 9 bases in between. The CDR3 has 15 amino acids. The CDR3 DNA follows: TGTGCCAGTAGTATCCTAGGGGACTCCTACAATGAGCAGTTCTTC. Translation: CASSILGDSYNEQFF. Complete variable domain (other parts from reference TRBV19 and TRBJ2-1): DGGITQSPKYLFRKEGQNVTLSCEQNLNHDAMYWYRQDPGQGLRLIYYSQIVNDFQKGDIAEGYSVSREKKESFPLTVTSAQKNPTAFYLCASSILGDSYNEQFFGPGTRLTVL.

V and J are TRBV11-3 and TRBJ2-7, with D tentatively TRBD2 (6 bases). V lost 5 bases to trimming and J lost 2 bases, with 13 bases between them. Per germline, CDR1 SGHNT and CDR2 YENEEA. The CDR3 sequence is 14 residues long. DNA of the CDR3: TGTGCCAGCAGCCTTAGCGGTCCCCCCTACGAGCAGTACTTC. Protein product: CASSLSGPPYEQYF.

The chain recombines TRBV19 with TRBJ2-1; TRBD1 matches at 9 bases. The V gene's germline CDR1 is LNHDA and CDR2 SQIVND (reference sequence). CDR3 length equals 15 residues. The V gene end was trimmed by 6 bases and the J gene end by 3 bases; junction bases not matched to a gene: 6. Here the CDR3 DNA reads TGTGCCAGTAGGCCCGTGGACAGGGGCTACAATGAGCAGTTCTTC. Residues: CASRPVDRGYNEQFF.

This chain joins TRBV6-5 and TRBJ2-7; TRBD1 agrees at 10 bases. V lost 6 bases to trimming and J lost 4 bases; unmatched junction nucleotides: 9. CDR3 length: 15 residues. Germline V gives CDR1 MNHEY, CDR2 SVGAGI. DNA for the CDR3: TGTGCCAGCAGCAGTCCGGGACAGGGGTTGTACGAGCAGTACTTC. It is translated as CASSSPGQGLYEQYF.

This clone was seen just once. The chain combines TRBV19 with TRBJ2-2; weak D call: TRBD1 (5 bases). In germline, CDR1 is LNHDA, CDR2 SQIVND (reference sequence). V was trimmed by 7 bases and J by 2 bases, leaving 11 bases between them. The CDR3 extends over 14 amino acids. For the CDR3, the DNA is TGTGCCAGTACTCAGACAGTTAACACCGGGGAGCTGTTTTTT. Translation gives CASTQTVNTGELFF.